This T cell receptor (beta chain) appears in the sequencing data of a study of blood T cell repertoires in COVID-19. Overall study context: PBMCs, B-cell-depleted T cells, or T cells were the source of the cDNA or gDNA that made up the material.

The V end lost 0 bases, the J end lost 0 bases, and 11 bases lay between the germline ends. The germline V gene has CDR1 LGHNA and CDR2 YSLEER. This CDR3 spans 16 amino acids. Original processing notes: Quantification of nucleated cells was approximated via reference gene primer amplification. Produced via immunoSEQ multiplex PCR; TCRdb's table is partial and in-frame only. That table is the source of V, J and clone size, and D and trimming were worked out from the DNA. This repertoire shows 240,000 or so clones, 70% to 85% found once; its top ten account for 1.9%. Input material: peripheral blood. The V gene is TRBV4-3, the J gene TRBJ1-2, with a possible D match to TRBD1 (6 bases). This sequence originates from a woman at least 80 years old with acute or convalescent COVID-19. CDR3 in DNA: TGCGCCAGCAGCCAAGATTATAGGACAGCTAACTATGGCTACACCTTC. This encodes CASSQDYRTANYGYTF.